This T cell receptor (beta chain) emerged from a study of T cell responses to AZD1222 COVID-19 vaccine. Study-level results: Donors were chiefly white British, with a greater number of females, and clonal diversity was perhaps underestimated. Epitopes outside B.1.351 and B.1.1.7 mutated regions reportedly drew nearly half of spike TCRs. Spike-specific TCR breadth and depth went up after people got two AZD1222 doses.

The data were produced by immunoSEQ multiplex PCR, yet TCRdb's version contains in-frame clones alone and is incomplete. This table holds around 84,000 clones, 70% to 90% found once. The V end lost 0 bases, the J end lost 5 bases, and 18 bases lay between the germline ends. The germline CDR1 and CDR2 sequences are SGHRS and YFSETQ. This CDR3 contains 16 residues. On this clone: The antigen is undetermined.

The chain has TRBV5-1 and TRBJ2-7; possibly TRBD1 for D (6 bases). This clonotype was sampled from an adult who received the AZD1222 COVID-19 vaccine. The sequencing used peripheral blood, collected 28 days after the second AZD1222 dose. The CDR3 sequence is CASSLGHRDTGDEQYF. The CDR3 DNA reads as TGCGCCAGCAGCTTGGGCCACCGGGACACCGGGGACGAGCAGTACTTC.